The sequence of this T cell receptor (beta chain) was determined in a study of beta chain features in type 1 diabetes. Study details: In age, gender and cell yields, patients were similar to healthy donors. Researchers looked at around 100 million sorted cells across all samples.

The CDR3 has 15 residues. Germline CDR1 WSHSY, CDR2 SAAADI. V trimming: 6 bases; J trimming: 0 bases; junction bases outside the gene matches: 5. The authors reverse transcribed all of the isolated RNA, so sequencing captured expressed TCRB transcripts. Generated by immunoSEQ multiplex PCR, the TCRdb table keeps only in-frame clones and is missing some. The sample carries 150,000 to 190,000 clones, about 8.1% recorded once. This clone was seen only a few times. CD4+ naive, central memory, regulatory and stem cell-like memory cells were sorted via CD45RO/CCR7/CD25/CD127/CD95/CD27. Post-sort purity exceeded 95% for all sorted populations.

V usage is TRBV10-2 and J usage is TRBJ2-1; 7 positions agree with TRBD2. Sequencing input: central memory CD4+ T cells from blood. The TCR sequence derives from a man between 18 and 35 years old in good health. The CDR3 loop is CASRPTSVSYNEQFF. For the CDR3, the DNA is TGCGCCAGCAGGCCAACTAGCGTCTCCTACAATGAGCAGTTCTTC.